Following are 19 T cell receptor beta chains from one sample sequenced in a study of blood T cell repertoires in COVID-19. Data came from immunoSEQ multiplex PCR; TCRdb stores just in-frame clones and leaves some out. The profile covers approximately 390,000 clones, with 80% to 90% appearing a single time and about 2.3% taken by the ten largest. The sample was peripheral blood. The source is a woman aged 60 to 75 with COVID-19, enrolled during active disease.

The V call is TRBV19, the J call TRBJ1-2; a possible D gene is TRBD1 (5 bases). Between the trimmed V and J ends, which lost 5 bases and 4 bases, there was a span of 11 bases. CDR1 LNHDA and CDR2 SQIVND come from the germline V gene (reference sequence). There are 13 residues in the CDR3. The CDR3 nucleotides read TGTGCCAGTAGTCAGGGCTCAATCTATGGCTACACCTTC. It codes for CASSQGSIYGYTF.

The chain joins TRBV5-1 to TRBJ2-3; TRBD2 aligns across 9 bases. J was trimmed by 0 bases and V by 5 bases; bases with no gene match: 7. There are 16 residues in the CDR3. Germline V lookup: CDR1 SGHRS, CDR2 YFSETQ. CDR3 DNA sequence: TGCGCCAGCAGGTGGCTAGCGGGGACTAGCACAGATACGCAGTATTTT. As protein: CASRWLAGTSTDTQYF.

The chain links TRBV7-8 to TRBJ1-1, with TRBD1 matching over 9 bases. Germline V CDR1 and CDR2: SGHVS, FQNEAQ. Germline trimming cut 5 bases from V and 3 bases from J; bases unmatched to any gene: 13. This CDR3 is built from 17 residues. CDR3 protein: CASSPSPGTGKYTEAFF. CDR3 sequence (DNA): TGTGCCAGCAGCCCAAGTCCCGGGACAGGGAAGTACACTGAAGCTTTCTTT.

The chain is built from TRBV12-3 or TRBV12-4 and TRBJ2-3, with a possible D match to TRBD2 (5 bases). The CDR3 is made up of 13 amino acids. V dropped 7 bases and J dropped 2 bases, with 10 bases sitting between them. CDR3 DNA sequence: TGTGCCAGCACTCCCCGGGACACAGATACGCAGTATTTT. It specifies CASTPRDTDTQYF.

V is TRBV5-1 and J is TRBJ1-6; D may be TRBD1 (5 bases). V lost 0 bases and J lost 6, with 10 bases in between. In germline, CDR1 is SGHRS, CDR2 YFSETQ. The CDR3 spans 15 residues. The CDR3 DNA is TGCGCCAGCAGCTTGGACCAGGGAGGTAATTCACCCCTCCACTTT. Translation gives CASSLDQGGNSPLHF.

The chain combines TRBV13 with TRBJ2-7, with TRBD1 matching 11 bases. The germline V gene encodes CDR1 PRHDT and CDR2 FYEKMQ (reference sequence). This CDR3 contains 15 residues. The ends lost 5 bases at V and 2 bases at J; junction bases unmatched: 5. DNA of the CDR3: TGTGCCAGCAGCGTCCGGACAGGGGGCGCCTACGAGCAGTACTTC. This sequence encodes CASSVRTGGAYEQYF.

The genes are TRBV29-1 and TRBJ1-1; 11 bases fit TRBD1. The V gene end was trimmed by 1 base and the J gene end by 5 bases; junction bases not matched to a gene: 6. The CDR3 has 15 amino acids. CDR1 is SQVTM and CDR2 is ANQGSEA in the germline V gene. CDR3 nucleotide sequence: TGCAGCGTTGAAGGGACAGGGGGCTCGCGAACTGAAGCTTTCTTT. Protein product: CSVEGTGGSRTEAFF.

The rearrangement links TRBV7-2 to TRBJ1-2; 7 nucleotides align to TRBD1. The germline V gene encodes CDR1 SGHTA and CDR2 FQGNSA. V trimming: 1 base; J trimming: 5 bases; junction bases outside the gene matches: 4. There are 14 residues in the CDR3. CDR3 in amino acids: CASSLGQGLYGYTF. The CDR3, as DNA: TGTGCCAGCAGCTTAGGACAGGGTTTATATGGCTACACCTTC.

This clone appeared once. The chain uses TRBV9 and TRBJ2-3, with D perhaps matching TRBD1 (6 bases). Trimming cost V 1 base and J 6 bases, with 12 bases left between them. The CDR3 contains 14 residues. CDR1 SGDLS and CDR2 YYNGEE come from the germline V gene. This CDR3 is CASSVSTGSDTQYF. CDR3 nucleotide sequence: TGTGCCAGCAGCGTATCTACAGGGTCTGATACGCAGTATTTT.

The chain links TRBV5-1 to TRBJ2-3; 9 bases align to TRBD2. From germline, CDR1 is SGHRS and CDR2 YFSETQ. The CDR3 length is 14 residues. V dropped 3 bases and J dropped 4; count of bases not matched to a gene: 3. The CDR3 loop is CASSSSGASDTQYF. The CDR3 DNA follows: TGCGCCAGCAGCTCTAGCGGGGCCTCAGATACGCAGTATTTT.

The J gene is TRBJ2-2, the V gene TRBV19, with a weak D call TRBD2 (5 bases). Germline CDR1 is LNHDA and CDR2 is SQIVND (reference sequence). This CDR3 is built from 16 residues. The V end was cut by 1 base, the J end by 6 bases, with 15 bases between. CDR3 protein: CASSIVSGSSAGELFF. The CDR3 DNA reads as TGTGCCAGTAGTATAGTTTCCGGTAGTAGCGCCGGGGAGCTGTTTTTT.

This clone was counted between two and nine times. The CDR3 DNA is TGCAGCGCCGACCGGGGAAACACCGGGGAGCTGTTTTTT. Protein: CSADRGNTGELFF. The rearrangement uses TRBV29-1 and TRBJ2-2, with D perhaps matching TRBD2 (5 bases). Germline values: CDR1 SQVTM, CDR2 ANQGSEA. The V and J ends lost 7 bases and 2 bases respectively, with 11 bases between them. The CDR3 extends over 13 amino acids.

This chain joins TRBV18 and TRBJ1-2, with no clear D. Looked up from germline, CDR1 is KGHSH and CDR2 is LQKENI. The CDR3 contains 13 residues. Trimming pared 0 bases from V and 1 base from J, leaving 3 bases between. The CDR3 is CASSPPVNYGYTF. The CDR3, as DNA: TGTGCCAGCTCACCACCCGTTAACTATGGCTACACCTTC. Complete variable domain (other parts from reference TRBV18 and TRBJ1-2): NAGVMQNPRHLVRRRGQEARLRCSPMKGHSHVYWYRQLPEEGLKFMVYLQKENIIDESGMPKERFSAEFPKEGPSILRIQQVVRGDSAAYFCASSPPVNYGYTFGSGTRLTVV.

Comments on this clone: Other DNA sequences in the sample encode the same CDR3. CDR3 residues: CASSVGDRNTEAFF. The CDR3 nucleotides are TGTGCCAGCAGCGTAGGGGACAGGAACACTGAAGCTTTCTTT. J is TRBJ1-1 and V is TRBV9; 7 nucleotides agree with TRBD1. Germline V lookup: CDR1 SGDLS, CDR2 YYNGEE. The trim removed 0 bases at V and 1 base at J, leaving 0 bases unmatched. This CDR3 region has 14 residues.

The chain employs TRBV29-1 and TRBJ1-5; D possibly corresponds to TRBD1 (5 bases). The germline gives CDR1 SQVTM, CDR2 ANQGSEA. There are 13 residues in the CDR3. Trimming stripped 4 bases from V and 6 bases from J, with 13 bases between. CDR3 sequence: CSVVIQEFQPQHF. The CDR3 nucleotides are TGCAGCGTTGTGATACAGGAGTTTCAGCCCCAGCATTTT.

This chain joins TRBV3-1 (or the pseudogene TRBV3-2) and TRBJ2-1, with TRBD2 matching over 12 bases. V was clipped by 2 bases and J by 7 bases; unmatched bases: 12. Germline CDR1 LGHDT, CDR2 YNNKEL (reference sequence). The CDR3 is 18 residues long. The CDR3, as DNA: TGTGCCAGCAGCCAATCTAGCGGGGGGGCCAAGAGTCGGAATGAGCAGTTCTTC. This gives the protein CASSQSSGGAKSRNEQFF.

This chain links TRBV7-3 with TRBJ2-2, with 13 bases identical to TRBD2. V was clipped by 5 bases and J by 1 base; unmatched bases: 7. Per germline, CDR1 SGHTA and CDR2 FQGTGA. The CDR3 runs to 18 residues. The CDR3: CASSPSGLAGRNTGELFF. The CDR3 DNA is TGTGCCAGCAGCCCCTCGGGACTAGCGGGGCGGAACACCGGGGAGCTGTTTTTT.

This chain uses TRBV21-1 with TRBJ2-5; TRBD1 is the table's D call, not checked against the DNA. TRBV21-1 is tagged as a pseudogene. This CDR3 has 17 residues. This CDR3 is CASSKGNQANFQETQYF. CDR3 bases: TGTGCCAGCAGCAAAGGAAATCAGGCTAACTTTCAAGAGACCCAGTACTTC.

This clone appeared a few times. V and J are TRBV9 and TRBJ1-1, with TRBD1 matching 8 bases. The CDR3 sequence is 14 residues long. Germline CDR1 is SGDLS and CDR2 is YYNGEE. V was clipped by 0 bases and J by 5 bases; unmatched bases: 3. The CDR3 protein is CASSVGTGRTEAFF. CDR3 in DNA: TGTGCCAGCAGCGTAGGGACAGGGAGAACTGAAGCTTTCTTT.